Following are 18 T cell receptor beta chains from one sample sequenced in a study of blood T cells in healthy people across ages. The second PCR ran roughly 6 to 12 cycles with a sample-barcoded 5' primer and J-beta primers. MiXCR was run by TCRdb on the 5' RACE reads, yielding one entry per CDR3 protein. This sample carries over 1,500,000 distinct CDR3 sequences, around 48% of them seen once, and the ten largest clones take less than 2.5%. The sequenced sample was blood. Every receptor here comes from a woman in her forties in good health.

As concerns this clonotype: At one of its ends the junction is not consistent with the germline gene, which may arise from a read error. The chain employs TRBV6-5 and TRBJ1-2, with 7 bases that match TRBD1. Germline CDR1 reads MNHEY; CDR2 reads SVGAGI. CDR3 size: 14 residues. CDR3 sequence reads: CASSLGQPYNGCTF. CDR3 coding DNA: TGTGCCAGCAGTTTGGGACAGCCCTACAATGGCTGCACCTTC.

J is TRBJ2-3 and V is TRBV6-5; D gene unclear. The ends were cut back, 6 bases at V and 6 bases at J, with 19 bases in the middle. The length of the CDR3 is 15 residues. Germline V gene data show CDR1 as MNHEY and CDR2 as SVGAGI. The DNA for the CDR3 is TGTGCCAGCAGCCCCCCTCTGGCCCTCGACGATACGCAGTATTTT. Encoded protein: CASSPPLALDDTQYF.

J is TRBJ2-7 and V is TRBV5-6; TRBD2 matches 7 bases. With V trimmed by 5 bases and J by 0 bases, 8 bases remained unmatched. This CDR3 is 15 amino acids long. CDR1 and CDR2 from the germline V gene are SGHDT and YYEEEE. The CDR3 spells CASRTTRGDSYEQYF. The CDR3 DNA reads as TGTGCCAGCAGAACTACACGGGGGGACTCCTACGAGCAGTACTTC.

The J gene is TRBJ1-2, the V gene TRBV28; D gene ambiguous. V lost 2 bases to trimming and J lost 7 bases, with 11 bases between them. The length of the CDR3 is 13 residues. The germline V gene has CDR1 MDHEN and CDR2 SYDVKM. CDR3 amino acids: CASSLQGLGGYTF. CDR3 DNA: TGTGCCAGCAGTTTACAAGGGTTGGGTGGCTACACCTTC.

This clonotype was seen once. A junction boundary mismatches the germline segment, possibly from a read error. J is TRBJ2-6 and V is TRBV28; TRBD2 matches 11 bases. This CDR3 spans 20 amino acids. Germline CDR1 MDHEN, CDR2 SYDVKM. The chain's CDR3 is CASSFWTSGCLLSGANVLIF. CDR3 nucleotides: TGTGCCAGCAGTTTTTGGACTAGCGGGTGCCTTCTTTCTGGGGCCAACGTCCTGATTTTC.

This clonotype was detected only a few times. The CDR3 DNA follows: TGTGCCAGCAGAAAAACAGATACGCAGTATTTT. It translates to CASRKTDTQYF. The chain links TRBV6-2 or TRBV6-3 to TRBJ2-3; unclear D gene. V lost 6 bases, J lost 3 bases, and 4 bases lay in between. This CDR3 comprises 11 residues. Germline-derived CDR1 and CDR2 are MNHEY and SVGEGT.

The CDR3 is CASSFGAGRGNIQYF. Here the CDR3 DNA reads TGCGCCAGCAGCTTCGGAGCGGGGAGAGGAAACATTCAGTACTTC. The V call is TRBV5-1, the J call TRBJ2-7, with 7 nucleotides matching TRBD2. The end of the DNA fits TRBJ2-4 better, so the J call may be wrong. Germline V gene sequence: CDR1 SGHRS, CDR2 YFSETQ. CDR3 length: 15 residues.

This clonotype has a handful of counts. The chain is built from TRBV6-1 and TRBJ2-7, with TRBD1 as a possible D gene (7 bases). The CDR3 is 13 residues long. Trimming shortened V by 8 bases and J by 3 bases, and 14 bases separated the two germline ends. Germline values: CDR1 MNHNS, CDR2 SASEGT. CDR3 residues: CASGRQGGYEQYF. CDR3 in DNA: TGTGCCAGCGGAAGACAGGGAGGCTACGAGCAGTACTTC.

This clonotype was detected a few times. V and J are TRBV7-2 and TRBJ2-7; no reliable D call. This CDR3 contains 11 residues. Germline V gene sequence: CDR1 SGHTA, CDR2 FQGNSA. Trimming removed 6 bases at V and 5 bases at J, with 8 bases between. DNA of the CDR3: TGTGCCAGCAGGTTATCCCACGAGCAGTACTTC. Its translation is CASRLSHEQYF.

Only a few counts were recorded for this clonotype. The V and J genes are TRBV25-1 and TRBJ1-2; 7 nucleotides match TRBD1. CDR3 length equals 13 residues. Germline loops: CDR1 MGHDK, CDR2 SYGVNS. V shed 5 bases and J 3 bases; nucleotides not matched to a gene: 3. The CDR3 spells CASSITGDYGYTF. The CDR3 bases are TGTGCCAGCAGTATTACAGGGGACTATGGCTACACCTTC.

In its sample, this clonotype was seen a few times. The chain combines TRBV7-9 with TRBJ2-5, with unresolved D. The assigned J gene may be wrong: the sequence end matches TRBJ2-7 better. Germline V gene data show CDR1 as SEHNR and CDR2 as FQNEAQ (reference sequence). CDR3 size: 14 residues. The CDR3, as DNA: TGTGCCAGCAGCTATTGGACCTCATTAGACGAGCAGTACTTC. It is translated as CASSYWTSLDEQYF.

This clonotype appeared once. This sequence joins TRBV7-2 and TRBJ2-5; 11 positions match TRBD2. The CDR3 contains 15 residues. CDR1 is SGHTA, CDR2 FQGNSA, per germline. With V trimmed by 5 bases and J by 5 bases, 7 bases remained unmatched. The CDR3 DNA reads TGTGCCAGCAGCCCCTTTAGCGGGGGGGCGGAGACCCAGTACTTC. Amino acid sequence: CASSPFSGGAETQYF.

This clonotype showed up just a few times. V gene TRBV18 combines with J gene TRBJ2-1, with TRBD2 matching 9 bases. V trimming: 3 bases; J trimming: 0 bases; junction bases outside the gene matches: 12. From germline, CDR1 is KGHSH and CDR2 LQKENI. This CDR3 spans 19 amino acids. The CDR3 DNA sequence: TGTGCCAGCTCACCCTATCCAGCGGGGGGTTCAAGCTCCTACAATGAGCAGTTCTTC. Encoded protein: CASSPYPAGGSSSYNEQFF.

The CDR3 region has the DNA TGCAGTGCTAGAGATGCGAGCGGGAGGTACCAAGAGACCCAGTACTTC. It is translated as CSARDASGRYQETQYF. The gene calls are TRBV20-1 and TRBJ2-5, with 9 bases that match TRBD2. The germline V gene encodes CDR1 DFQATT and CDR2 SNEGSKA (reference sequence). Trimming took 0 bases from V and 0 from J; bases not matched to a gene: 5. The CDR3 is 16 amino acids.

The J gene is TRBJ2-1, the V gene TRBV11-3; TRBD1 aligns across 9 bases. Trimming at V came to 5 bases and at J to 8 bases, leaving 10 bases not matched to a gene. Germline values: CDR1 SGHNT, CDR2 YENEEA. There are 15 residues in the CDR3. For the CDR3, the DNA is TGTGCCAGCAGCCTCGGGGACAGGGTTACGGATGAGCAGTTCTTC. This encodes CASSLGDRVTDEQFF.

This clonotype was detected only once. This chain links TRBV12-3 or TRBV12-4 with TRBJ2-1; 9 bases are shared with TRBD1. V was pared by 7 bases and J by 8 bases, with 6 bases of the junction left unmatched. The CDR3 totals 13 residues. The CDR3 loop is CASKWDREDEQFF. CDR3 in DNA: TGTGCCAGCAAATGGGACAGGGAAGATGAGCAGTTCTTC.

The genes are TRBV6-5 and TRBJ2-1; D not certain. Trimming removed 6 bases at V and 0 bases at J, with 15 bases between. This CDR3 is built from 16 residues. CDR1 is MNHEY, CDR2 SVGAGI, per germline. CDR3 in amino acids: CASSVASLSSYNEQFF. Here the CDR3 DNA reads TGTGCCAGCAGCGTGGCGAGCCTTAGCTCCTACAATGAGCAGTTCTTC.

The CDR3 protein is CASSQENRGGGYTF. The CDR3 DNA sequence: TGCGCCAGCAGCCAAGAAAACAGGGGTGGCGGCTACACCTTC. This rearrangement joins TRBV4-1 to TRBJ1-2; 7 bases are shared with TRBD1. There are 14 residues in the CDR3. The V segment lost 0 bases and the J segment 8 bases; nucleotides outside the gene matches: 6. Germline V gene sequence: CDR1 MGHRA, CDR2 YSYEKL.